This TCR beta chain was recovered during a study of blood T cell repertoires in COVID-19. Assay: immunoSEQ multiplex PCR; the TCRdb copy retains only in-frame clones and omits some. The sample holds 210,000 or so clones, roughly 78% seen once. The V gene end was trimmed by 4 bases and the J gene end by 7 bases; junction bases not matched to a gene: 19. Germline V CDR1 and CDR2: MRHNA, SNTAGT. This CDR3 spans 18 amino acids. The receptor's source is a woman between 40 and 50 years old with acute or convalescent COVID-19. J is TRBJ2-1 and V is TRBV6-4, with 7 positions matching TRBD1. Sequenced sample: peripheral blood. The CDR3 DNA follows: TGTGCCAGCAGTGCCGAAGGGGGCTACGGGGAATCGTATAATGAGCAGTTCTTC. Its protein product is CASSAEGGYGESYNEQFF.